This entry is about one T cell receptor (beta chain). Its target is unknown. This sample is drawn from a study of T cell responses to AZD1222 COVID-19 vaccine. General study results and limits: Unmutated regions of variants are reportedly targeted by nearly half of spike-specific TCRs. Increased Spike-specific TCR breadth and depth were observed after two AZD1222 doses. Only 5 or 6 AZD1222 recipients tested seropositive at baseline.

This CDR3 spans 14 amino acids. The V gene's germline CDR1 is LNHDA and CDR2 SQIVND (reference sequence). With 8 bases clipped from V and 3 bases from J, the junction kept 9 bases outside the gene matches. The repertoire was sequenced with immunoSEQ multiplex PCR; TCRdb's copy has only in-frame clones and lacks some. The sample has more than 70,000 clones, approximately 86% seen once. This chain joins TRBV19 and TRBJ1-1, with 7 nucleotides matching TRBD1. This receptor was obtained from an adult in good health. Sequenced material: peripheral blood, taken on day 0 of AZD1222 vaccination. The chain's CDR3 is CASSLQGGYTEAFF. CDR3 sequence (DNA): TGTGCCAGTTCCCTTCAGGGGGGGTACACTGAAGCTTTCTTT. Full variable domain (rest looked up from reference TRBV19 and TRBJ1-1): DGGITQSPKYLFRKEGQNVTLSCEQNLNHDAMYWYRQDPGQGLRLIYYSQIVNDFQKGDIAEGYSVSREKKESFPLTVTSAQKNPTAFYLCASSLQGGYTEAFFGQGTRLTVV.